This T cell receptor beta chain was retrieved from a study of radiotherapy plus CTLA-4 blockade in lung cancer. V was clipped by 6 bases and J by 2 bases, with 10 bases between them. This CDR3 is built from 13 residues. Germline CDR1 and CDR2: MNHNS and SASEGT. The repertoire was sequenced with immunoSEQ multiplex PCR; TCRdb's copy has only in-frame clones and lacks some. The sample shows 40,000 to 45,000 clones, over 60% of them seen only once. Sequencing was performed on peripheral blood, taken from a patient treated with radiotherapy plus ipilimumab. The receptor comes from a human donor with non-small cell lung cancer whose response to radiotherapy plus ipilimumab could not be evaluated. This sequence joins TRBV6-1 and TRBJ1-1; D is perhaps TRBD1 (6 bases). CDR3 region: CASRTGHNTEAFF. The CDR3, as DNA: TGTGCCAGCAGGACGGGACATAACACTGAAGCTTTCTTT.